Shown below are 5 T cell receptor beta chains from a single sample sequenced in a study of blood T cell repertoires in COVID-19. Libraries were prepared by immunoSEQ multiplex PCR; TCRdb keeps only in-frame clonotypes and omits some of them. The table records 140,000 or so clones, about 87% of them present only once. Sequenced: peripheral blood. The receptors originated from a human donor with COVID-19, enrolled during active disease. The donor label of this sample is uncertain.

This rearrangement joins TRBV4-1 to TRBJ1-5; no clear D. The CDR3 sequence is 14 residues long. The V gene lost 4 bases and the J gene lost 3 bases, with 10 bases spanning the gap. From germline, CDR1 is MGHRA and CDR2 YSYEKL. CDR3 residues: CASSLSTDNQPQHF. CDR3 bases: TGCGCCAGCAGCCTTAGTACAGACAATCAGCCCCAGCATTTT.

The chain uses TRBV11-2 and TRBJ1-1; D may be TRBD1 (5 bases). V dropped 5 bases and J dropped 6 bases, with 19 bases sitting between them. Germline V lookup: CDR1 SGHAT, CDR2 FQNNGV. This CDR3 has 15 amino acids. The CDR3 region is CASSPRSVGGAEAFF. The CDR3 DNA is TGTGCCAGCAGCCCGAGATCAGTTGGGGGGGCTGAAGCTTTCTTT.

This chain joins TRBV4-2 and TRBJ2-1; 7 bases agree with TRBD1. The V segment lost 3 bases and the J segment 0 bases; nucleotides outside the gene matches: 5. Germline loops: CDR1 LGHNA, CDR2 YNFKEQ. The CDR3 is 16 amino acids. This chain's CDR3 is CASSQGTASSYNEQFF. DNA of the CDR3: TGTGCCAGCAGCCAGGGGACAGCAAGCTCCTACAATGAGCAGTTCTTC.

The V call is TRBV9, the J call TRBJ1-5, with unresolved D. This CDR3 is built from 14 residues. Germline CDR1 reads SGDLS; CDR2 reads YYNGEE. The V end was cut by 4 bases, the J end by 0 bases, with 8 bases between. The CDR3 region is CASSWHYSNQPQHF. In DNA form, the CDR3 reads TGTGCCAGCAGCTGGCACTATAGCAATCAGCCCCAGCATTTT. The variable domain in full, completed from reference TRBV9 and TRBJ1-5, reads DSGVTQTPKHLITATGQRVTLRCSPRSGDLSVYWYQQSLDQGLQFLIQYYNGEERAKGNILERFSAQQFPDLHSELNLSSLELGDSALYFCASSWHYSNQPQHFGDGTRLSIL.

The chain employs TRBV19 and TRBJ2-1; 11 positions match TRBD1. This CDR3 has 16 amino acids. The ends lost 7 bases at V and 2 bases at J; junction bases unmatched: 7. CDR1 is LNHDA and CDR2 is SQIVND in the germline V gene (reference sequence). The CDR3 spells CASTLGGQGAYNEQFF. CDR3 nucleotides: TGTGCCAGTACCCTCGGGGGACAGGGGGCCTACAATGAGCAGTTCTTC.